This T cell receptor beta chain comes out of a study of Tregs in tolerant kidney transplant recipients. Study-wide results and limits: Tregs expanded with activated donor B cells seemed most donor-specific.

Clones were read by immunoSEQ multiplex PCR, and TCRdb kept only the in-frame ones, dropping some. The sample consists of about 46,000 clones, 91% of them appearing once. The CDR3 sequence is 15 residues long. The germline V gene has CDR1 GTSNPN and CDR2 SVGIG (reference sequence). V lost 0 bases to trimming and J lost 2 bases, with 14 bases between them. This clone showed up just once. Antigen specificity is unknown. This sequence originates from a human donor in good health. Sequencing input: Tregs from blood. The genes are TRBV30 and TRBJ2-7; perhaps D is TRBD1 or TRBD2 (5 bases each). The CDR3 DNA sequence: TGTGCCTGGAGTGTACCGGGAAGGGGAACCTACGAGCAGTACTTC. Residues: CAWSVPGRGTYEQYF.